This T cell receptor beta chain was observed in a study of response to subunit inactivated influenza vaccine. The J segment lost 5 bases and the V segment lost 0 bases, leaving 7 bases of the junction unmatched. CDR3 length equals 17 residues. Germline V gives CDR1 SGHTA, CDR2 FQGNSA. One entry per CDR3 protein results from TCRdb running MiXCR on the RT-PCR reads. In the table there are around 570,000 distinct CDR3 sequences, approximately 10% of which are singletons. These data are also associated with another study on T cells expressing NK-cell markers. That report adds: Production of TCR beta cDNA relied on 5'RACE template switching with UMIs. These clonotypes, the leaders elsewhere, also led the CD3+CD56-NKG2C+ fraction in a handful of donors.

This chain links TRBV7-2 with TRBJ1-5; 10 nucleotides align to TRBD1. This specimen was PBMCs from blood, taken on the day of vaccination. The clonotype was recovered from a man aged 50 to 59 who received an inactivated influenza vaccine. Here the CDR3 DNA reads TGTGCCAGCAGCTTAGCGCCGGGACAGGGGACGGATCAGCCCCAGCATTTT. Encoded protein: CASSLAPGQGTDQPQHF.